Listed below are T cell receptor beta chains from one sample, sequenced in a study of T cell responses to AZD1222 COVID-19 vaccine. TCRdb's copy holds only in-frame clones and misses some; the assay was immunoSEQ multiplex PCR. The sample gives roughly 170,000 clones, approximately 90% of which show up once; approximately 3% is in the top ten. The sample was peripheral blood, taken on day 0 of AZD1222 vaccination. These receptors all stem from an adult in good health. Both conserved end residues are part of each CDR3. Each record gives: D gene, clone size, V gene, J gene, CDR3 protein, CDR3 DNA. A D gene is named only where the DNA matches it firmly. Clone size, where shown, is once, few, many, or a class for clones that have expanded.

TRBD1	.	TRBV5-1	TRBJ1-1	CASRQDRGNTEAFF	TGCGCCAGCAGACAGGACAGGGGGAACACTGAAGCTTTCTTT
TRBD1	.	TRBV10-2	TRBJ1-1	CASSGRDRGPLEAFF	TGCGCCAGCAGTGGCCGGGACAGGGGGCCGTTAGAAGCTTTCTTT
.	.	TRBV3-1/TRBV3-2	TRBJ1-2	CASSRSDSFYGYTF	TGTGCCAGCAGCCGATCAGACAGCTTCTATGGCTACACCTTC
.	.	TRBV7-2	TRBJ2-7	CASSLTVSETYEQYF	TGTGCCAGCAGCTTAACCGTGTCAGAAACCTACGAGCAGTACTTC
TRBD2	once	TRBV6-1	TRBJ2-3	CASSEVGSGGVDTQYF	TGTGCCAGCAGTGAAGTGGGTAGCGGGGGAGTAGATACGCAGTATTTT
.	.	TRBV7-3	TRBJ1-4	CASSSPERENEKLFF	TGTGCCAGCAGCTCCCCCGAGCGGGAGAATGAAAAACTGTTTTTT
TRBD1	.	TRBV27	TRBJ1-4	CASSDPGQINEKLFF	TGTGCCAGCAGCGATCCGGGACAGATTAATGAAAAACTGTTTTTT
TRBD2	.	TRBV6-5	TRBJ2-3	CASTPPGGDTQYF	TGTGCCAGCACTCCACCGGGGGGGGATACGCAGTATTTT
.	.	TRBV18	TRBJ2-3	CASSPPSQTDTQYF	TGTGCCAGCTCACCACCGAGTCAGACAGATACGCAGTATTTT
TRBD2	once	TRBV19	TRBJ2-1	CASSAGLASYNEQFF	TGTGCCAGTAGTGCCGGACTAGCGAGTTACAATGAGCAGTTCTTC
.	.	TRBV10-2	TRBJ2-7	CASLGYTYEQYF	TGCGCCAGCCTTGGCTATACCTACGAGCAGTACTTC
.	.	TRBV7-6	TRBJ2-5	CASSLSGPKETQYF	TGTGCCAGCAGCCTTAGCGGACCCAAAGAGACCCAGTACTTC
.	.	TRBV5-4	TRBJ2-7	CASREGGEWYEQYF	TGTGCCAGCAGGGAGGGTGGGGAATGGTACGAGCAGTACTTC
.	once	TRBV7-9	TRBJ2-7	CASSTGTSYEQYF	TGTGCCAGCAGCACCGGGACCTCCTACGAGCAGTACTTC
TRBD1	few	TRBV2	TRBJ1-2	CASSEWGQEYGYTF	TGTGCCAGCAGTGAATGGGGACAGGAGTATGGCTACACCTTC
.	.	TRBV11-2	TRBJ2-7	CASSLEQSGEQYF	TGTGCCAGCAGCTTAGAGCAGTCAGGCGAGCAGTACTTC
.	.	TRBV7-2	TRBJ1-2	CASSPRQAGFYGYTF	TGTGCCAGCAGCCCCCGGCAGGCCGGCTTCTATGGCTACACCTTC
.	.	TRBV13	TRBJ1-6	CASSLRAGMYNSPLHF	TGTGCCAGCAGCTTAAGGGCAGGGATGTATAATTCACCCCTCCACTTT
.	.	TRBV30	TRBJ1-6	CAWSEQGNSPLHF	TGTGCCTGGAGTGAACAGGGTAATTCACCCCTCCACTTT
.	.	TRBV10-3	TRBJ2-3	CAIRDRDSRRAGADTQYF	TGTGCCATCCGGGACCGGGACAGCCGTAGGGCGGGGGCAGATACGCAGTATTTT
TRBD1	.	TRBV11-3	TRBJ2-7	CASSKTGTGSYEQYF	TGTGCCAGCAGTAAAACCGGGACAGGCTCCTACGAGCAGTACTTC
TRBD1	.	TRBV3-1/TRBV3-2	TRBJ1-4	CASSQVRTGGLSSTNEKLFF	TGTGCCAGCAGCCAAGTTAGGACAGGGGGCTTATCATCAACTAATGAAAAACTGTTTTTT
.	.	TRBV7-9	TRBJ1-5	CASSDHRLGSNQPQHF	TGTGCCAGCAGCGATCATCGACTTGGTAGCAATCAGCCCCAGCATTTT
TRBD1	.	TRBV5-3	TRBJ1-2	CARSLVGTGSCGNYGYTF	TGTGCCAGAAGCTTGGTAGGGACAGGGAGTTGTGGTAACTATGGCTACACCTTC
.	.	TRBV18	TRBJ2-5	CASSQGLVLAASIEETQYF	TGTGCCAGCTCCCAAGGGCTGGTGTTGGCGGCTTCCATCGAAGAGACCCAGTACTTC
TRBD1	once	TRBV5-1	TRBJ1-2	CASSPDRGRNGYTF	TGCGCCAGCAGCCCGGACAGGGGGAGGAATGGCTACACCTTC
.	.	TRBV7-5	TRBJ1-4	CARSFNRGRREKLFF	TGTGCCAGAAGCTTTAACAGGGGCCGTCGGGAAAAACTGTTTTTT
.	.	TRBV24-1	TRBJ2-2	CATSDGAENTGELFF	TGTGCCACCAGTGACGGAGCGGAGAACACCGGGGAGCTGTTTTTT
.	.	TRBV7-3	TRBJ2-2	CASSLLQANTGELFF	TGTGCCAGCAGCTTATTACAGGCCAACACCGGGGAGCTGTTTTTT
.	.	TRBV7-2	TRBJ1-2	CASSLAPRQGNYGYTF	TGTGCCAGCAGCTTAGCGCCACGGCAGGGTAACTATGGCTACACCTTC
TRBD1	.	TRBV11-2	TRBJ1-1	CASSLQQGATEAFF	TGTGCCAGCAGCTTACAACAGGGGGCAACTGAAGCTTTCTTT
.	.	TRBV4-3	TRBJ1-2	CASSQDHPSPRGYTF	TGCGCCAGCAGCCAAGATCACCCCAGCCCCCGTGGCTACACCTTC
TRBD2	.	TRBV20-1	TRBJ2-5	CSASATRGAPETQYF	TGCAGTGCTAGTGCAACGCGGGGGGCCCCAGAGACCCAGTACTTC
.	.	TRBV7-8	TRBJ1-4	CASSRLSSRRGEKLFF	TGTGCCAGCAGCCGTCTGAGCTCTAGGAGGGGGGAAAAACTGTTTTTT
TRBD2	.	TRBV7-2	TRBJ2-1	CASSPPGLAYNEQFF	TGTGCCAGCAGTCCACCGGGACTAGCGTACAATGAGCAGTTCTTC
.	few	TRBV7-2	TRBJ2-7	CASSQIGEQYF	TGTGCCAGCAGCCAAATCGGCGAGCAGTACTTC
TRBD1	few	TRBV19	TRBJ1-5	CASSAPDREGQPQHF	TGTGCCAGTAGCGCCCCCGACAGGGAAGGTCAGCCCCAGCATTTT
TRBD1	few	TRBV6-4	TRBJ2-7	CASNDGTGTGGTSSYEQYF	TGTGCCAGCAATGATGGGACAGGTACTGGAGGCACGAGCTCCTACGAGCAGTACTTC
.	.	TRBV5-1	TRBJ2-7	CASSWPRTEQIYEQYF	TGCGCCAGCAGCTGGCCTCGGACAGAGCAAATCTACGAGCAGTACTTC
.	.	TRBV3-1/TRBV3-2	TRBJ1-1	CASSQGLLSTEAFF	TGTGCCAGCAGCCAGGGACTTCTTAGCACTGAAGCTTTCTTT
.	.	TRBV5-6	TRBJ2-7	CASSYQGVGYEQYF	TGTGCCAGCAGCTACCAGGGTGTAGGGTACGAGCAGTACTTC
.	.	TRBV5-4	TRBJ2-1	CASSLTLGPRGEQFF	TGTGCCAGCAGCTTGACCCTGGGGCCGCGGGGTGAGCAGTTCTTC
.	.	TRBV3-1/TRBV3-2	TRBJ1-2	CASSQDPGNYYGYTF	TGTGCCAGCAGCCAAGATCCAGGGAACTACTATGGCTACACCTTC
.	.	TRBV19	TRBJ2-7	CASSLQGGSYEQYF	TGTGCCAGTAGCCTACAGGGGGGGTCCTACGAGCAGTACTTC
.	.	TRBV5-1	TRBJ2-1	CASSLAVATYNEQFF	TGCGCCAGCAGCTTGGCCGTGGCAACTTACAATGAGCAGTTCTTC
TRBD2	once	TRBV14	TRBJ2-3	CASSQRGGAGADTQYF	TGTGCCAGCAGCCAGCGCGGGGGGGCTGGCGCAGATACGCAGTATTTT
.	.	TRBV9	TRBJ1-1	CASSAGRANTEAFF	TGTGCCAGCAGCGCTGGACGGGCAAACACTGAAGCTTTCTTT
TRBD1	.	TRBV14	TRBJ1-2	CASSHLGQGLYGYTF	TGTGCCAGCAGCCACCTGGGACAGGGACTCTATGGCTACACCTTC
TRBD1	.	TRBV30	TRBJ1-4	CAWSPSTGGDEKLFF	TGTGCCTGGAGCCCCTCGACAGGGGGGGATGAAAAACTGTTTTTT
.	.	TRBV5-5	TRBJ1-4	CASSLGGFGEKLFF	TGTGCCAGCAGCTTGGGCGGGTTTGGTGAAAAACTGTTTTTT
TRBD2	once	TRBV6-2/TRBV6-3	TRBJ2-5	CASSRLAGGLGTQYF	TGTGCCAGCAGCCGACTAGCGGGGGGCTTAGGGACCCAGTACTTC
.	.	TRBV7-7	TRBJ1-1	CASSSTTGSAEAFF	TGTGCCAGCAGCTCTACGACCGGGTCTGCTGAAGCTTTCTTT
TRBD2	.	TRBV7-2	TRBJ2-5	CASSLVRLAGTETQYF	TGTGCCAGCAGCTTAGTCCGGCTAGCGGGTACAGAGACCCAGTACTTC